Listed here are 10 T cell receptor beta chains from one sample, sequenced in a study of blood T cell repertoires in COVID-19. The table came from immunoSEQ multiplex PCR; TCRdb's copy has only in-frame clones and leaves some out. Altogether approximately 150,000 clones are present, around 80% being singletons, with the ten largest covering approximately 3.5%. The sample comprised peripheral blood. The receptors originated from a man between 65 and 85 years old who had recovered from COVID-19.

The chain recombines TRBV25-1 with TRBJ2-3, with 7 bases that match TRBD2. The CDR3 runs to 14 residues. V shed 5 bases and J 3 bases; nucleotides not matched to a gene: 5. CDR1 MGHDK and CDR2 SYGVNS come from the germline V gene. The CDR3 spells CASSSGKATDTQYF. In nucleotides, the CDR3 is TGTGCCAGCAGTAGCGGGAAGGCGACAGATACGCAGTATTTT.

V is TRBV5-6 and J is TRBJ2-3, with D maybe TRBD1 (5 bases). V was trimmed by 2 bases and J by 6 bases, leaving 22 bases between them. CDR1 and CDR2 (germline): SGHDT, YYEEEE. This CDR3 has 17 amino acids. CDR3 nucleotides: TGTGCCAGCAGCTTAGGGGTCGCGGCCCCCCCCAGGGATACGCAGTATTTT. It is translated as CASSLGVAAPPRDTQYF.

The rearrangement joins TRBV4-1 to TRBJ2-5, with D possibly matching TRBD2 (6 bases). With 1 base removed from V and 7 bases from J, the gap between germline ends came to 19 bases. The CDR3 spans 16 residues. CDR1 MGHRA and CDR2 YSYEKL come from the germline V gene. The CDR3 DNA is TGCGCCAGCAGCCAAGTTGGTGGGAGGATTAGGGGGACCCAGTACTTC. It yields the protein CASSQVGGRIRGTQYF.

The CDR3, as DNA: TGTGCCAGCAGGGAAAATCTAGCGGACACCACAGATACGCAGTATTTT. Encoded protein: CASRENLADTTDTQYF. The rearrangement uses TRBV6-1 and TRBJ2-3, with 7 bases identical to TRBD2. Germline V gene lookup returns CDR1 MNHNS and CDR2 SASEGT. V was pared by 6 bases and J by 2 bases, with 11 bases of the junction left unmatched. The CDR3 has 16 amino acids.

The rearrangement links TRBV19 to TRBJ2-2; D perhaps matches TRBD1 (6 bases). CDR1 LNHDA and CDR2 SQIVND come from the germline V gene (reference sequence). Between the trimmed V and J ends, which lost 5 bases and 9 bases, there was a span of 19 bases. This CDR3 comprises 15 residues. CDR3 coding DNA: TGTGCCAGTAGTGCCCAGACAGGAACTCTCAGGGAGCTGTTTTTT. Translation gives CASSAQTGTLRELFF.

V gene TRBV9 combines with J gene TRBJ1-1; perhaps TRBD1 as D (5 bases). V dropped 2 bases and J dropped 0 bases, with 14 bases sitting between them. CDR3 size: 16 residues. CDR1 is SGDLS, CDR2 YYNGEE, per germline. CDR3 amino acids: CASSVRPGRVNTEAFF. The CDR3 DNA is TGTGCCAGCAGCGTCCGACCCGGCAGGGTGAACACTGAAGCTTTCTTT. Drawing the rest from reference TRBV9 and TRBJ1-1, the complete variable domain is DSGVTQTPKHLITATGQRVTLRCSPRSGDLSVYWYQQSLDQGLQFLIQYYNGEERAKGNILERFSAQQFPDLHSELNLSSLELGDSALYFCASSVRPGRVNTEAFFGQGTRLTVV.

This chain connects TRBV6-6 to TRBJ1-6; D is perhaps TRBD1 (5 bases). CDR1 is MNHNY and CDR2 is SVGAGI in the germline V gene (reference sequence). V lost 5 bases to trimming and J lost 0 bases, with 11 bases between them. CDR3 length: 16 amino acids. The CDR3 loop reads CASSGPGGSYNSPLHF. As DNA, the CDR3 is TGTGCCAGCAGTGGACCCGGGGGCTCCTATAATTCACCCCTCCACTTT.

The chain recombines TRBV29-1 with TRBJ2-1, with 14 bases lining up with TRBD2. CDR1 is SQVTM and CDR2 is ANQGSEA in the germline V gene. Unmatched junction bases numbered 12, after V lost 7 bases and J lost 4 bases. The CDR3 has 17 amino acids. The chain's CDR3 is CSATAFGTSGRYNEQFF. The CDR3 coding sequence is TGCAGCGCTACGGCTTTTGGGACTAGCGGGAGATACAATGAGCAGTTCTTC.

This clone was found a few times. The V and J genes are TRBV11-2 and TRBJ1-2; no clear D. CDR3 length: 14 amino acids. Germline V lookup: CDR1 SGHAT, CDR2 FQNNGV. Between the trimmed V and J ends, which lost 5 bases and 8 bases, there was a span of 18 bases. CDR3 DNA sequence: TGTGCCAGCAGCACCTCGGTCCGGGATCGGGGCTACACCTTC. This translates into CASSTSVRDRGYTF.

This clone was observed a few times. This chain uses TRBV7-8 with TRBJ1-1, with TRBD1 matching 7 bases. The germline gives CDR1 SGHVS, CDR2 FQNEAQ. J was trimmed by 4 bases and V by 6 bases; bases with no gene match: 8. The CDR3 has 14 amino acids. The CDR3 DNA sequence: TGTGCCAGCAGGGGAGGAGGGGGCTTCACTGAAGCTTTCTTT. This translates into CASRGGGGFTEAFF.